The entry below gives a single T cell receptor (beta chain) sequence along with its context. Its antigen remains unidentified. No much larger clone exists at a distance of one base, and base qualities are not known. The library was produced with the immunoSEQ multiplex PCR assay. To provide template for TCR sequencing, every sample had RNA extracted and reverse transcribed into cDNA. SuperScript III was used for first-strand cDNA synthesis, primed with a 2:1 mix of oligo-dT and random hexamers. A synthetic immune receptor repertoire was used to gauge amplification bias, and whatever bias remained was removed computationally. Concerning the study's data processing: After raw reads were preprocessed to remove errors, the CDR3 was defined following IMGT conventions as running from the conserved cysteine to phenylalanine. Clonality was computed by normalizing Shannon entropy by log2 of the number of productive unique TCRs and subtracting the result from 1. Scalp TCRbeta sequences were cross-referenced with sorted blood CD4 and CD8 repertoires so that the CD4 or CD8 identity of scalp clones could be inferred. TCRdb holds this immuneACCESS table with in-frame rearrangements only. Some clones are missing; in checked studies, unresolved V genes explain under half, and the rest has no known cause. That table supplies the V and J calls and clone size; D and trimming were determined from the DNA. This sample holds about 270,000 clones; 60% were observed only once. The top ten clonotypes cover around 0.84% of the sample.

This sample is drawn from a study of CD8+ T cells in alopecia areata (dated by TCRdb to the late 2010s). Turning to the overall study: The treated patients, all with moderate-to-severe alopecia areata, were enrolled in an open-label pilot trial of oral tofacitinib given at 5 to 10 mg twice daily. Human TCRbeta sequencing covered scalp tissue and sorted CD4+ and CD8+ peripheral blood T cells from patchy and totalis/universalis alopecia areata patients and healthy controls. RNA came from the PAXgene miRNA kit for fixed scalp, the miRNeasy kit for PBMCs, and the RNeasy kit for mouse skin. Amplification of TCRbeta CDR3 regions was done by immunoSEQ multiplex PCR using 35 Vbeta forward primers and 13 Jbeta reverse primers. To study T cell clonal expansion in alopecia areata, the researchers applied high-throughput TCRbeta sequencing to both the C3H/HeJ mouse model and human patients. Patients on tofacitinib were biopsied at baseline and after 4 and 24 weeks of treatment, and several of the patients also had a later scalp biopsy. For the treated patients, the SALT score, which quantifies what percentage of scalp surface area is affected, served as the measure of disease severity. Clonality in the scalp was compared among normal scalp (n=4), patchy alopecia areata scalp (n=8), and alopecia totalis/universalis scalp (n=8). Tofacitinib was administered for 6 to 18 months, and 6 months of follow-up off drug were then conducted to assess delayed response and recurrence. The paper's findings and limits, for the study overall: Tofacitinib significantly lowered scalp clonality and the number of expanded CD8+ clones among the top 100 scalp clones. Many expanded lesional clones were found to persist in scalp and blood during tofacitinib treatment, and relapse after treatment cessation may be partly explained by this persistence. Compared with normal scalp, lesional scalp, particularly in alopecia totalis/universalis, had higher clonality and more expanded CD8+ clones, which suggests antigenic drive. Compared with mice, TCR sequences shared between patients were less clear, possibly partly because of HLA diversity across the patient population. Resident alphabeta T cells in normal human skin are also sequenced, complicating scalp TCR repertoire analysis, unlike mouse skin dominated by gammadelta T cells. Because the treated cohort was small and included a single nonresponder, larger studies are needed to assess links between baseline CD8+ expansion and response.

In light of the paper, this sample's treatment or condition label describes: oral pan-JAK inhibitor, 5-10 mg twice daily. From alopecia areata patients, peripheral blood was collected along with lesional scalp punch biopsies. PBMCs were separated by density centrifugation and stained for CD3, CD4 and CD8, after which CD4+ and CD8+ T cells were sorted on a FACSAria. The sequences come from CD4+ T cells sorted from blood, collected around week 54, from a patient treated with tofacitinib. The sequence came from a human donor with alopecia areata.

DNA sequence: TGCGCCAGCAGCTCCTTCGGGGGAAGGCAGTTCTTC. Its product reads: CASSSFGGRQFF. The chain is encoded by TRBV5-1 joined to TRBJ2-1, with a tentative D gene TRBD2 over 6 matching bases. The cysteine opens and the phenylalanine closes a CDR3 of 12 amino acids. Kept here is only the CDR3 DNA, which spans 36 bases and is read in frame from base 1. V loses 3 bases of germline sequence and J loses 12 bases, and the interval between the two ends is 13 bases. Looking up the germline V gene yields CDR1 SGHRS and CDR2 YFSETQ. The entire variable domain, with the stretches around the CDR3 drawn from the reference TRBV5-1 and TRBJ2-1 proteins, is KAGVTQTPRYLIKTRGQQVTLSCSPISGHRSVSWYQQTPGQGLQFLFEYFSETQRNKGNFPGRFSGRQFSNSRSEMNVSTLELGDSALYLCASSSFGGRQFFGPGTRLTVL.